These 12 T cell receptor beta chains share one sample of origin, sequenced in a study of T cell changes during pregnancy in multiple sclerosis. Profiled with immunoSEQ multiplex PCR; TCRdb holds only in-frame clones, not every one. The sample has 70,000 to 80,000 clones; approximately 91% are singletons. The material sequenced was peripheral blood, taken before pregnancy. The receptors derive from a female donor with multiple sclerosis, enrolled in a pregnancy study.

V and J are TRBV19 and TRBJ2-3; TRBD1 aligns across 7 bases. Germline-derived CDR1 and CDR2 are LNHDA and SQIVND (reference sequence). V shed 4 bases, J shed 8 bases, and the junction held 9 bases outside the gene matches. CDR3 size: 14 residues. In DNA form, the CDR3 reads TGTGCCAGTAGTACAGGAGACAGGGTGTCTACGCAGTATTTT. Translated, it gives CASSTGDRVSTQYF.

The chain recombines TRBV19 with TRBJ1-2; 9 nucleotides agree with TRBD1. From germline, CDR1 is LNHDA and CDR2 SQIVND (reference sequence). This CDR3 region has 14 residues. Trimming took 8 bases from V and 4 from J; bases not matched to a gene: 8. The CDR3 loop is CASLPQTGGYGYTF. CDR3 in DNA: TGTGCCAGTCTTCCCCAGACAGGGGGCTATGGCTACACCTTC. The whole variable domain, filled in from reference TRBV19 and TRBJ1-2, reads DGGITQSPKYLFRKEGQNVTLSCEQNLNHDAMYWYRQDPGQGLRLIYYSQIVNDFQKGDIAEGYSVSREKKESFPLTVTSAQKNPTAFYLCASLPQTGGYGYTFGSGTRLTVV.

The rearrangement uses TRBV9 and TRBJ2-1; 12 bases are shared with TRBD2. The germline V gene has CDR1 SGDLS and CDR2 YYNGEE. CDR3 length equals 15 residues. Unmatched junction bases numbered 3, after V lost 4 bases and J lost 4 bases. The CDR3 sequence: CASSPGTSGYNEQFF. The CDR3 DNA is TGTGCCAGCAGCCCTGGGACTAGCGGGTACAATGAGCAGTTCTTC.

A single count supports this clone. J is TRBJ2-7 and V is TRBV6-5; the match to TRBD1 covers 7 bases. The CDR3 has 15 amino acids. The germline V gene has CDR1 MNHEY and CDR2 SVGAGI. V gave up 3 bases and J gave up 3 bases; unmatched junction bases: 8. CDR3 loop: CASSYNRDSHYEQYF. The CDR3 DNA reads TGTGCCAGCAGTTATAACCGGGACAGCCACTACGAGCAGTACTTC.

V is TRBV19 and J is TRBJ1-5, with D possibly being TRBD1 (5 bases). Germline CDR1 is LNHDA and CDR2 is SQIVND (reference sequence). This CDR3 spans 17 amino acids. V lost 3 bases, J lost 2 bases, and 17 bases lay in between. The CDR3 here is CASSIGAGGYRNQPQHF. The CDR3 DNA reads as TGTGCCAGTAGTATTGGGGCCGGGGGATATCGCAATCAGCCCCAGCATTTT.

This rearrangement joins TRBV19 to TRBJ1-4; a weak D match, TRBD1 (6 bases). The CDR3 is 14 amino acids. Trimming took off 6 bases at V and 8 bases at J, with 16 bases between the two ends. Germline values: CDR1 LNHDA, CDR2 SQIVND (reference sequence). In nucleotides, the CDR3 is TGTGCCAGTAGCCCTTGGGGCGGACAGGAAAAACTGTTTTTT. Protein sequence: CASSPWGGQEKLFF.

This clone was observed once. V is TRBV30 and J is TRBJ1-5; D uncertain. The CDR3 runs 18 residues. V gave up 3 bases and J gave up 1 base, with 22 bases separating them. Germline V lookup: CDR1 GTSNPN, CDR2 SVGIG (reference sequence). The CDR3 spells CAWSVARVPLKSNQPQHF. The DNA of the CDR3 is TGTGCCTGGAGCGTCGCCCGGGTCCCACTAAAGAGCAATCAGCCCCAGCATTTT. Filled out from reference TRBV30 and TRBJ1-5, the complete variable domain reads SQTIHQWPATLVQPVGSPLSLECTVEGTSNPNLYWYRQAAGRGLQLLFYSVGIGQISSEVPQNLSASRPQDRQFILSSKKLLLSDSGFYLCAWSVARVPLKSNQPQHFGDGTRLSIL.

The rearrangement links TRBV19 to TRBJ2-3; possibly TRBD2 for D (5 bases). The CDR3 sequence is 17 residues long. Germline CDR1 reads LNHDA; CDR2 reads SQIVND (reference sequence). V gave up 3 bases and J gave up 1 base, with 17 bases separating them. The DNA for the CDR3 is TGTGCCAGTAGTATTCTCAGCGCCGGGGTGGGCACAGATACGCAGTATTTT. This encodes CASSILSAGVGTDTQYF. Using reference TRBV19 and TRBJ2-3 for the parts outside the CDR3, the full variable domain is DGGITQSPKYLFRKEGQNVTLSCEQNLNHDAMYWYRQDPGQGLRLIYYSQIVNDFQKGDIAEGYSVSREKKESFPLTVTSAQKNPTAFYLCASSILSAGVGTDTQYFGPGTRLTVL.

This clone showed up just once. The chain recombines TRBV9 with TRBJ2-5; possibly TRBD1 for D (8 bases). The V and J ends lost 4 bases and 4 bases respectively, with 17 bases between them. The CDR3 has 15 residues. The germline CDR1 and CDR2 sequences are SGDLS and YYNGEE. CDR3 in DNA: TGTGCCAGCAGCCGACAGGGGAGGGAAACAGAGACCCAGTACTTC. Encoded protein: CASSRQGRETETQYF.

The V and J genes are TRBV25-1 and TRBJ1-1, with D hard to call. V lost 3 bases, J lost 5 bases, and 10 bases lay in between. The CDR3 consists of 13 residues. CDR1 is MGHDK and CDR2 is SYGVNS in the germline V gene. CDR3 nucleotides: TGTGCCAGCAGTGACCTTTATAGAACTGAAGCTTTCTTT. Translated, it gives CASSDLYRTEAFF.

This chain joins TRBV7-2 and TRBJ1-5; possible D gene TRBD1, 5 bases. The CDR3 is 15 amino acids. Germline V gives CDR1 SGHTA, CDR2 FQGNSA. Trimming removed 2 bases at V and 1 base at J, with 9 bases between. CDR3 loop: CASSLSGGSNQPQHF. The CDR3 region has the DNA TGTGCCAGCAGCTTATCCGGGGGAAGCAATCAGCCCCAGCATTTT.

This clone was seen once. The chain joins TRBV4-1 to TRBJ2-6, with D uncertain. This CDR3 spans 16 amino acids. V lost 0 bases, J lost 4 bases, and 10 bases lay in between. From germline, CDR1 is MGHRA and CDR2 YSYEKL. The CDR3 DNA sequence: TGCGCCAGCAGCCAAGATATTGGCACCGGGGCCAACGTCCTGACTTTC. It codes for CASSQDIGTGANVLTF.